This is a list of T cell receptor beta chains from one sample in a study of type 1 regulatory T cells. These receptors' targets are unknown. TCRdb reprocessed the reads via MiXCR and lists one record per CDR3 protein. The sample contains under 85,000 distinct CDR3 sequences, 49% of which appear only once. Input material: cultured non-Tr1 T cells, either the whole culture or a sorted T cell fraction (not recorded which). Receptor source: a human donor in good health. Each CDR3 is given with its conserved first and last residue. D genes are given only for firm matches. Expanded clones are given a class, and other clones once, few, many or no size at all.

v_gene: TRBV19
j_gene: TRBJ1-3
d_gene: NA
abundance: NA
CDR3nt: TGTGCCAGTAGTCCGCAGGGGACGATCTCTGGAAACACCATATATTTT
CDR3aa: CASSPQGTISGNTIYF

v_gene: TRBV28
j_gene: TRBJ1-5
d_gene: TRBD1
abundance: NA
CDR3nt: TGTGCCAGCAGTCCGATGACAGGGGGCAATCAGCCCCAGCATTTT
CDR3aa: CASSPMTGGNQPQHF

v_gene: TRBV18
j_gene: TRBJ1-1
d_gene: NA
abundance: NA
CDR3nt: TGTGCCAGCTTCCTACTTAGGACCGCCACTGAAGCTTTCTTT
CDR3aa: CASFLLRTATEAFF

v_gene: TRBV6-5
j_gene: TRBJ2-1
d_gene: NA
abundance: NA
CDR3nt: TGTGCCAGTAGTTACTCTTGGGAGAATGAGCAGTTCTTC
CDR3aa: CASSYSWENEQFF

v_gene: TRBV19
j_gene: TRBJ1-5
d_gene: NA
abundance: few
CDR3nt: TGTGCCAGTAGTGTTCCAGGGGAAACAGAGCAGCCCCAGCATTTT
CDR3aa: CASSVPGETEQPQHF

v_gene: TRBV11-2
j_gene: TRBJ2-1
d_gene: NA
abundance: NA
CDR3nt: TGTGCCAGCAGCTCCTCCTCCAGCGCCTACAATGAGCAGTTCTTC
CDR3aa: CASSSSSSAYNEQFF

v_gene: TRBV4-2
j_gene: TRBJ1-1
d_gene: TRBD1
abundance: NA
CDR3nt: TGTGCCAGCAGCCAAATACGCTCCGGGACAGCAAACACTGAAGCTTTCTTT
CDR3aa: CASSQIRSGTANTEAFF

v_gene: TRBV7-2
j_gene: TRBJ2-7
d_gene: TRBD1
abundance: NA
CDR3nt: TGTGCCAGCAGTTGGTCCCCGGGACAGGTTAGCGAGCAGTACTTC
CDR3aa: CASSWSPGQVSEQYF

v_gene: TRBV11-1
j_gene: TRBJ2-1
d_gene: TRBD2
abundance: NA
CDR3nt: TGTGCCAGCAGCCCCGAACTAGCGGGAGGCTCCTACAATGAGCAGTTCTTC
CDR3aa: CASSPELAGGSYNEQFF

v_gene: TRBV5-4
j_gene: TRBJ2-6
d_gene: NA
abundance: NA
CDR3nt: TGTGCCAGCAGCCTGGGGGCGCCTGGGGCCAACGTCCTGACTTTC
CDR3aa: CASSLGAPGANVLTF

v_gene: TRBV7-2
j_gene: TRBJ2-7
d_gene: NA
abundance: many
CDR3nt: TGTGCCAGCAGCCCCCGGAATGTCAATAGATCCTACGAGCAGTACTTC
CDR3aa: CASSPRNVNRSYEQYF

v_gene: TRBV11-2
j_gene: TRBJ2-5
d_gene: NA
abundance: NA
CDR3nt: TGTGCCAGCAGAAAGCCGGGACGCCGCCTGGAGACCCAGTACTTC
CDR3aa: CASRKPGRRLETQYF

v_gene: TRBV5-1
j_gene: TRBJ1-1
d_gene: TRBD1
abundance: NA
CDR3nt: TGCGCCAGCAGTTTTGGGACAGCTGGCACTGAAGCTTTCTTT
CDR3aa: CASSFGTAGTEAFF

v_gene: TRBV4-1
j_gene: TRBJ2-3
d_gene: TRBD2
abundance: NA
CDR3nt: TGCGCCAGCAGCCACGCCAGACTAGCGGGGGGGCAAACAGATACGCAGTATTTT
CDR3aa: CASSHARLAGGQTDTQYF

v_gene: TRBV5-6
j_gene: TRBJ1-1
d_gene: NA
abundance: few
CDR3nt: TGTGCCAGCAGCTTTTATGGCAGGGCCACTGAAGCTTTCTTT
CDR3aa: CASSFYGRATEAFF

v_gene: TRBV30
j_gene: TRBJ1-2
d_gene: NA
abundance: NA
CDR3nt: TGTGCCTGGAGTGTAAATTATATATCTAACTATGGCTACACCTTC
CDR3aa: CAWSVNYISNYGYTF

v_gene: TRBV4-3
j_gene: TRBJ2-5
d_gene: NA
abundance: few
CDR3nt: TGCGCCAGCAGCTGGGGGGTTCGACAAGAGACCCAGTACTTC
CDR3aa: CASSWGVRQETQYF

v_gene: TRBV7-2
j_gene: TRBJ2-6
d_gene: NA
abundance: NA
CDR3nt: TGTGCCAGCAGCCCGGGACGGAGCTCTGGGGCCAACGTCCTGACTTTC
CDR3aa: CASSPGRSSGANVLTF

v_gene: TRBV9
j_gene: TRBJ1-1
d_gene: NA
abundance: many
CDR3nt: TGTGCCAGCGCGTCAGGGGTGGGGAACACTGAAGCTTTCTTT
CDR3aa: CASASGVGNTEAFF